The rows below give T cell receptor beta chains drawn from one sample of a study of cytomegalovirus exposure and HLA in healthy donors. Clones were read by immunoSEQ multiplex PCR, and TCRdb kept only the in-frame ones, dropping some. This sample has about 94,000 clones, with 78% found just once. The sample taken for sequencing was PBMCs. These receptors originate from a woman aged 55-70 years in good health and CMV-seronegative. Each CDR3 is given with its conserved first and last residue. D genes are given only for firm matches. Clone size is not always given. Where it is, it says once, few, many or a class for expanded clones.

size	D	V	J	CDR3	DNA
NA	NA	TRBV5-4	TRBJ2-7	CASSLANGEQYF	TGTGCCAGCAGCTTGGCAAACGGCGAGCAGTACTTC
NA	NA	TRBV5-6	TRBJ2-7	CASSPEQGSSREQYF	TGTGCCAGCAGCCCGGAACAAGGGAGTTCCCGCGAGCAGTACTTC
NA	TRBD1	TRBV5-1	TRBJ1-2	CASSIEDRAGYTF	TGCGCCAGCAGCATTGAAGACAGGGCGGGCTACACCTTC
NA	TRBD1	TRBV7-9	TRBJ2-7	CASSLGDSAYEQYF	TGTGCCAGCAGCTTAGGGGACAGCGCCTACGAGCAGTACTTC
few	TRBD1	TRBV13	TRBJ2-2	CASSPGTGLNTGELFF	TGTGCCAGCAGCCCCGGGACAGGGTTGAACACCGGGGAGCTGTTTTTT
once	TRBD1	TRBV18	TRBJ1-5	CASSPGQGAAQPQHF	TGTGCCAGCTCCCCGGGACAGGGGGCGGCTCAGCCCCAGCATTTT
once	TRBD2	TRBV7-6	TRBJ2-1	CASSFLAGGPRSYNEQFF	TGTGCCAGCAGCTTTCTAGCGGGAGGGCCTAGGTCCTACAATGAGCAGTTCTTC
few	NA	TRBV5-4	TRBJ1-1	CASSLTEYTEAFF	TGTGCCAGCAGCTTGACAGAATACACTGAAGCTTTCTTT
NA	TRBD1	TRBV7-2	TRBJ2-7	CASSLRSLGQGAEQYF	TGTGCCAGCAGCTTACGCAGCTTGGGACAGGGGGCCGAGCAGTACTTC
NA	NA	TRBV19	TRBJ2-7	CASSGGTSREQYF	TGTGCCAGTTCAGGGGGGACATCGAGGGAGCAGTACTTC
NA	TRBD1	TRBV7-9	TRBJ2-1	CASSLNDRGREFF	TGTGCCAGCAGCTTGAATGACAGGGGGCGGGAGTTCTTC
NA	TRBD1	TRBV27	TRBJ1-2	CASSPQGDYGYTF	TGTGCCAGCAGTCCCCAGGGGGACTATGGCTACACCTTC
few	NA	TRBV2	TRBJ1-2	CASSERGPLYGYTF	TGTGCCAGCAGTGAAAGGGGCCCCCTCTATGGCTACACCTTC
NA	TRBD2	TRBV4-3	TRBJ2-7	CASSQDAPSGSYEQYF	TGCGCCAGCAGCCAAGATGCGCCTAGCGGGAGTTACGAGCAGTACTTC
few	NA	TRBV4-1	TRBJ1-2	CASSQGGEVGYTF	TGCGCCAGCAGCCAGGGTGGAGAAGTTGGCTACACCTTC
NA	TRBD2	TRBV11-2	TRBJ2-7	CASTVLAGAYEQYF	TGTGCCAGCACCGTACTAGCGGGAGCCTACGAGCAGTACTTC
NA	NA	TRBV9	TRBJ2-3	CASSVAVGGTDTQYF	TGTGCCAGCAGCGTAGCTGTTGGAGGCACAGATACGCAGTATTTT
NA	TRBD2	TRBV19	TRBJ2-1	CASSSFLSGRGNEQFF	TGTGCCAGTAGCTCCTTTCTCAGCGGGAGGGGAAATGAGCAGTTCTTC
NA	TRBD1	TRBV2	TRBJ1-6	CASSEDRGYVNSPLHF	TGTGCCAGCAGTGAGGACAGGGGGTACGTCAATTCACCCCTCCACTTT
NA	TRBD1	TRBV7-2	TRBJ2-7	CASSHGKTGVEQYF	TGTGCCAGCAGCCACGGGAAGACAGGGGTCGAGCAGTACTTC
NA	NA	TRBV7-9	TRBJ2-5	CASSPPLGRETQYF	TGTGCCAGCAGTCCCCCCCTCGGGAGAGAGACCCAGTACTTC
NA	TRBD1	TRBV4-1	TRBJ2-7	CASSQGQGVYEQYF	TGCGCCAGCAGCCAGGGACAGGGGGTCTACGAGCAGTACTTC
NA	TRBD1	TRBV5-1	TRBJ2-5	CASSPGQGETQYF	TGCGCCAGCAGCCCGGGACAGGGAGAGACCCAGTACTTC
few	NA	TRBV28	TRBJ1-2	CASSSPDRYGYTF	TGTGCCAGCAGCTCTCCCGACAGGTATGGCTACACCTTC
few	NA	TRBV29-1	TRBJ2-7	CSVAADSLAYEQYF	TGCAGCGTTGCCGCGGACAGTCTTGCCTACGAGCAGTACTTC
NA	TRBD1	TRBV25-1	TRBJ2-7	CASNPGQGYEQYF	TGTGCCAGCAACCCGGGACAGGGTTACGAGCAGTACTTC
NA	NA	TRBV6-5	TRBJ2-1	CASSYSVTQYNEQFF	TGTGCCAGCAGTTACTCAGTAACACAGTACAATGAGCAGTTCTTC
NA	NA	TRBV25-1	TRBJ1-5	CASSERTEKLNQPQHF	TGTGCCAGCAGTGAAAGGACAGAGAAACTCAATCAGCCCCAGCATTTT
NA	NA	TRBV7-9	TRBJ1-6	CASSQGGLGSPLHF	TGTGCCAGCAGCCAGGGAGGGTTAGGATCACCCCTCCACTTT
NA	TRBD1	TRBV29-1	TRBJ2-5	CSAPDREETQYF	TGCAGCGCTCCGGACAGGGAAGAGACCCAGTACTTC
NA	NA	TRBV2	TRBJ2-6	CASSEGGIGANVLTF	TGTGCCAGCAGTGAAGGAGGAATTGGGGCCAACGTCCTGACTTTC
NA	NA	TRBV13	TRBJ2-7	CASSLTLQSSYEQYF	TGTGCCAGCAGCTTGACACTCCAGAGCTCCTACGAGCAGTACTTC
NA	NA	TRBV5-1	TRBJ2-5	CASSSGGWETQYF	TGCGCCAGCAGCTCTGGAGGTTGGGAGACCCAGTACTTC
few	TRBD1	TRBV28	TRBJ1-2	CASSGTAFPYGYTF	TGTGCCAGCAGCGGGACAGCCTTTCCCTATGGCTACACCTTC
few	TRBD1	TRBV25-1	TRBJ1-2	CASRRQGFGYTF	TGTGCCAGCAGAAGACAGGGGTTTGGCTACACCTTC
NA	TRBD1	TRBV30	TRBJ1-2	CALEDRGKGYTF	TGTGCCTTGGAGGACAGGGGTAAGGGCTACACCTTC
once	NA	TRBV13	TRBJ2-7	CASSLGGQGAYEQYF	TGTGCCAGCAGCTTAGGGGGACAAGGGGCCTACGAGCAGTACTTC
NA	NA	TRBV19	TRBJ1-5	CASSMGTISNQPQHF	TGTGCCAGTAGTATGGGCACCATTAGCAATCAGCCCCAGCATTTT
once	NA	TRBV18	TRBJ1-6	CASSPDRSSPLHF	TGTGCCAGCTCACCCGACAGGTCTTCACCCCTCCACTTT
NA	TRBD2	TRBV7-6	TRBJ2-1	CASSSLPRTSGRSHEQFF	TGTGCCAGCAGCTCTCTCCCTCGGACTAGCGGGAGAAGTCATGAGCAGTTCTTC
NA	TRBD2	TRBV27	TRBJ2-7	CASSFYSSGPYEQYF	TGTGCCAGCAGTTTCTACTCTAGCGGGCCCTACGAGCAGTACTTC
NA	NA	TRBV7-2	TRBJ1-2	CASSLYSSLDSRGYTF	TGTGCCAGCAGCTTATATTCCTCGTTGGACAGTCGAGGCTACACCTTC
NA	NA	TRBV2	TRBJ1-2	CASSEASGLTYGYTF	TGTGCCAGCAGTGAAGCGAGCGGACTGACTTATGGCTACACCTTC
few	NA	TRBV28	TRBJ2-1	CASSSLRYNEQFF	TGTGCCAGCAGCTCCCTCAGGTACAATGAGCAGTTCTTC
NA	NA	TRBV2	TRBJ1-4	CASSVLEKLFF	TGTGCCAGCAGTGTTCTTGAAAAACTGTTTTTT
NA	TRBD1	TRBV5-6	TRBJ1-1	CASSWDSDRNTEAFF	TGTGCCAGCAGCTGGGACAGTGACCGGAACACTGAAGCTTTCTTT
NA	TRBD1	TRBV2	TRBJ2-2	CASSRDRGGLFF	TGTGCCAGCAGTCGTGACAGGGGCGGGCTGTTTTTT
NA	TRBD1	TRBV19	TRBJ1-1	CASSRDRVDTEAFF	TGTGCCAGTAGTAGGGACAGGGTTGACACTGAAGCTTTCTTT
once	NA	TRBV7-5	TRBJ2-7	CARSFSEVAGPYEQYF	TGTGCCAGAAGCTTCAGCGAGGTAGCGGGCCCCTACGAGCAGTACTTC
NA	NA	TRBV19	TRBJ1-4	CATRRRSNEKLFF	TGTGCCACCCGGAGGAGGTCTAATGAAAAACTGTTTTTT
few	NA	TRBV18	TRBJ1-5	CASSPGQGNQPQHF	TGTGCCAGCTCACCTGGGCAGGGTAACCAGCCCCAGCATTTT
few	NA	TRBV5-4	TRBJ2-7	CASSPGLALSSYEQYF	TGTGCCAGCAGCCCCGGATTAGCCCTAAGCTCCTACGAGCAGTACTTC
NA	NA	TRBV27	TRBJ1-5	CASSLLGQPQHF	TGTGCCAGCAGTTTACTGGGCCAGCCCCAGCATTTT
few	NA	TRBV7-9	TRBJ2-1	CASSWGDEQFF	TGTGCCAGCAGCTGGGGCGATGAGCAGTTCTTC